This T cell receptor beta chain appears in the sequencing data of a study of identical twins. General observations from the study: The authors drew conclusions from cross-sectional statistical analysis rather than following the same donors.

TCRdb redid the calling of the 5' RACE reads with MiXCR, one entry per CDR3 protein. The sample yields 350,000 to 500,000 distinct CDR3 sequences, about 18% seen once. Details on this clonotype: The antigen remains undetermined.

The sequenced sample consisted of naive T cells sorted from blood. The TCR was taken from a man aged 50 to 59 in good health.

The CDR3, as DNA: TGCGCCAGCAGCCAAGACATCTCTTACAATGAGCAGTTCTTC. This gives the protein CASSQDISYNEQFF. The chain joins TRBV4-3 to TRBJ2-1; D uncertain. Trimming took off 0 bases at V and 4 bases at J, with 7 bases between the two ends. The CDR3 covers 14 residues. The germline V gene has CDR1 LGHNA and CDR2 YSLEER.